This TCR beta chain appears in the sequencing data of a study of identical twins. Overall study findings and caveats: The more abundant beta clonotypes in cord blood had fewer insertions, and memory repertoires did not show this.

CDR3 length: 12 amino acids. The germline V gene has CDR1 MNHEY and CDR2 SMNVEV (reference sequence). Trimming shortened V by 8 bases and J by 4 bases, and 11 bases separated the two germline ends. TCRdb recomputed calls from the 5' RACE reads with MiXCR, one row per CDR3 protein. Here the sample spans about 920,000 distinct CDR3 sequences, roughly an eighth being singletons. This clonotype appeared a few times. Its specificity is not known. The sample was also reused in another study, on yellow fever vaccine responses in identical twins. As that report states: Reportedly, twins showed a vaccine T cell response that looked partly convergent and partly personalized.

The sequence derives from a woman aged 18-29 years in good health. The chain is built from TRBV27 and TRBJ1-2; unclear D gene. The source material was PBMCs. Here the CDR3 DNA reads TGTGCCAGCGGCTCCAAAGGCTATGGCTACACCTTC. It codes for CASGSKGYGYTF.